This T cell receptor (beta chain) was observed in a study of monozygotic twins with inflammatory bowel disease. TCRalpha along with TCRbeta cDNA was subjected to two nested PCRs lasting 16 and 9 cycles. TCRdb re-called the 5' RACE reads; one entry per CDR3 protein, DNA not given. Recorded here are 200,000 to 250,000 distinct CDR3 sequences; the top ten clones represent around 7.7%. Sequencing used blood. This receptor was taken from a human donor with ulcerative colitis or Crohn's disease, or a healthy co-twin of an affected twin (not recorded which).

The CDR3 loop is CASSQGQVVYGYTF. The V gene is TRBV3-1, the J gene TRBJ1-2. The CDR3 sequence is 14 residues long. Germline CDR1 reads LGHDT; CDR2 reads YNNKEL (reference sequence).